This entry lists 14 T cell receptor beta chains sequenced from one sample in a study of T cell responses to AZD1222 COVID-19 vaccine. Libraries were prepared by immunoSEQ multiplex PCR; TCRdb keeps only in-frame clonotypes and omits some of them. The sample holds roughly 100,000 clones, roughly 86% seen once. The sequences come from peripheral blood, collected 28 days after the second dose of the MenACWY control vaccine. The receptors stem from an adult who received the MenACWY meningococcal vaccine as a control.

V is TRBV19 and J is TRBJ1-2; D remains ambiguous. V dropped 8 bases and J dropped 4 bases, with 11 bases sitting between them. Germline CDR1 LNHDA, CDR2 SQIVND (reference sequence). The CDR3 contains 12 residues. The CDR3 DNA follows: TGTGCCAGTGTTTCAGGTCGCTATGGCTACACCTTC. This codes for CASVSGRYGYTF.

The rearrangement links TRBV5-1 to TRBJ2-6; maybe TRBD1 (5 bases). Germline V gives CDR1 SGHRS, CDR2 YFSETQ. V was cut by 1 base and J by 1 base, with 12 bases left in between. CDR3 length: 17 amino acids. The CDR3 DNA follows: TGCGCCAGCAGCTTGCAGGGTCCCAATTCTGGGGCCAACGTCCTGACTTTC. Protein product: CASSLQGPNSGANVLTF. Variable domain in full (rest from reference TRBV5-1 and TRBJ2-6): KAGVTQTPRYLIKTRGQQVTLSCSPISGHRSVSWYQQTPGQGLQFLFEYFSETQRNKGNFPGRFSGRQFSNSRSEMNVSTLELGDSALYLCASSLQGPNSGANVLTFGAGSRLTVL.

The V gene is TRBV5-1, the J gene TRBJ1-6; a weak D match, TRBD1 (5 bases). Deletions cut 0 bases from V and 6 bases from J, with 16 bases between. CDR3 length equals 17 residues. Germline CDR1 and CDR2: SGHRS and YFSETQ. DNA for the CDR3: TGCGCCAGCAGCTTGGGCCAACGGGACGGAGGTAATTCACCCCTCCACTTT. Its translation is CASSLGQRDGGNSPLHF.

The table lists this clone with a count of one. The chain is built from TRBV5-4 and TRBJ2-2; no clear D. Germline loops: CDR1 SGHNT, CDR2 YYREEE (reference sequence). The CDR3 contains 14 residues. Trimming stripped 1 base from V and 3 bases from J, with 7 bases between. CDR3: CASSLIPYTGELFF. Written as DNA, the CDR3 is TGTGCCAGCAGCTTGATACCATACACCGGGGAGCTGTTTTTT.

The chain is built from TRBV6-2 or TRBV6-3 and TRBJ1-2; no clear D gene. Germline CDR1 is MNHEY and CDR2 is SVGEGT. The CDR3 runs 14 residues. V dropped 0 bases and J dropped 3 bases, with 8 bases sitting between them. CDR3 sequence: CASSYSSGYYGYTF. The CDR3 DNA follows: TGTGCCAGCAGTTACTCGAGCGGATACTATGGCTACACCTTC.

This chain joins TRBV7-2 and TRBJ1-5; a possible D gene is TRBD1 (5 bases). The CDR3 has 18 amino acids. CDR1 SGHTA and CDR2 FQGNSA come from the germline V gene. Trimming took off 4 bases at V and 2 bases at J, with 21 bases between the two ends. The CDR3 loop is CASSSPGLTSRGNQPQHF. The CDR3 nucleotides read TGTGCCAGCAGCTCCCCGGGACTTACCTCGAGGGGCAATCAGCCCCAGCATTTT.

The chain links TRBV2 to TRBJ1-4; the match to TRBD1 covers 12 bases. The V gene's germline CDR1 is SNHLY and CDR2 FYNNEI. Trimming cost V 8 bases and J 0 bases; bases outside gene matches: 7. The CDR3 spans 17 residues. The CDR3 region has the DNA TGTGCCAGCGAAGCCGGGACAGGGGGCGCAACTAATGAAAAACTGTTTTTT. Amino acids: CASEAGTGGATNEKLFF.

The gene calls are TRBV12-1 and TRBJ2-1; TRBD2, the table's D call, lacks a check against the DNA. TRBV12-1 constitutes a pseudogene. This CDR3 is built from 13 residues. Written as DNA, the CDR3 is TGTGCCAGCAGCCCCTGGGGGGACAATGAGCAGTTCTTC. Protein product: CASSPWGDNEQFF.

In its sample, this clone was seen once. The rearrangement links TRBV28 to TRBJ2-5, with 7 bases that match TRBD1. The CDR3 length is 14 residues. Looked up from germline, CDR1 is MDHEN and CDR2 is SYDVKM. V was pared by 2 bases and J by 3 bases, with 3 bases of the junction left unmatched. CDR3 residues: CASSLTDREETQYF. In nucleotides, the CDR3 is TGTGCCAGCAGTTTAACTGACAGGGAAGAGACCCAGTACTTC.

The chain recombines TRBV7-6 with TRBJ1-5, with D tentatively TRBD1 (6 bases). The germline V gene has CDR1 SGHVS and CDR2 FNYEAQ. The CDR3 is 17 residues long. V gave up 4 bases and J gave up 3 bases, with 19 bases separating them. In DNA form, the CDR3 reads TGTGCCAGCAGCTCCACAGGGAACTACTGGGACAATCAGCCCCAGCATTTT. It specifies CASSSTGNYWDNQPQHF.

This clone was counted a few times. The CDR3 DNA reads TGTGCCAGCAGCCAAGGGGGACTGCAAGAGACCCAGTACTTC. Protein: CASSQGGLQETQYF. This chain uses TRBV4-2 with TRBJ2-5, with a weak D call TRBD2 (6 bases). Germline V gives CDR1 LGHNA, CDR2 YNFKEQ. The CDR3 covers 14 residues. The V end was cut by 1 base, the J end by 2 bases, with 8 bases between.

The chain carries TRBV5-1 and TRBJ2-7; 8 positions match TRBD2. The CDR3 loop spans 14 amino acids. V was pared by 3 bases and J by 2 bases, with 4 bases of the junction left unmatched. Germline loops: CDR1 SGHRS, CDR2 YFSETQ. This chain's CDR3 is CASSSGGVPYEQYF. As DNA, the CDR3 is TGCGCCAGCAGCTCGGGAGGGGTCCCCTACGAGCAGTACTTC. The variable domain in full, completed from reference TRBV5-1 and TRBJ2-7, reads KAGVTQTPRYLIKTRGQQVTLSCSPISGHRSVSWYQQTPGQGLQFLFEYFSETQRNKGNFPGRFSGRQFSNSRSEMNVSTLELGDSALYLCASSSGGVPYEQYFGPGTRLTVT.

V usage is TRBV27 and J usage is TRBJ2-7; D is perhaps TRBD1 (6 bases). Germline values: CDR1 MNHEY, CDR2 SMNVEV (reference sequence). The CDR3 length is 16 residues. Trimming removed 5 bases from V and 6 bases from J, with 23 bases in between. CDR3 residues: CASSGQTGGPPSEQYF. In DNA, the CDR3 is TGTGCCAGCAGTGGACAGACTGGCGGCCCCCCGTCCGAGCAGTACTTC.

The V gene is TRBV4-3, the J gene TRBJ1-3; D possibly corresponds to TRBD1 (6 bases). V was shortened by 8 bases and J by 4 bases, with 12 bases between the two germline ends. The length of the CDR3 is 13 residues. Germline V gene data show CDR1 as LGHNA and CDR2 as YSLEER. CDR3: CASGHGQGNTIYF. In nucleotides, the CDR3 is TGCGCCAGCGGACATGGACAGGGAAACACCATATATTTT.